The source of this T cell receptor (beta chain) is a study of high-grade serous ovarian cancer treatment subgroups. Study-level background: Each sample yielded on average about 7,000 unique TCR beta rearrangements from 12,000 to 15,000 reads.

Study results and caveats: Same-patient tumor repertoires overlapped at roughly 0.1 to 0.85; different patients barely overlapped. Clonal relatedness tracked neoantigen level, and by trend copy number and mutation load.

Per germline, CDR1 MNHNS and CDR2 SASEGT. Trimming stripped 3 bases from V and 7 bases from J, with 10 bases between. CDR3 length: 13 amino acids. The repertoire was sequenced with immunoSEQ multiplex PCR; TCRdb's copy has only in-frame clones and lacks some. The data show some 40,000 clones, 70% to 80% seen once. Tumor samples were obtained before definitive surgery or chemotherapy. A single count supports this clone. The target antigen is unknown. The receptor was derived from a human donor with high-grade serous ovarian cancer. The sequenced sample was tumor tissue. The chain carries TRBV6-1 and TRBJ1-5; D might be TRBD1 (6 bases). Here the CDR3 reads CASSEYRAQPQHF. As DNA, the CDR3 is TGTGCCAGCAGTGAGTACAGGGCGCAGCCCCAGCATTTT.